This T cell receptor beta chain originates from a study of CD4+ T cells in melanoma. This CDR3 spans 15 amino acids. Germline lookup yields CDR1 MNHEY and CDR2 SVGAGI. Trimming stripped 0 bases from V and 4 bases from J, with 12 bases between. The assay was immunoSEQ multiplex PCR, and TCRdb's table has in-frame clones only and misses some. The sample has roughly 50,000 clones; roughly nine tenths are singletons. J is TRBJ1-1 and V is TRBV6-5; D uncertain. This receptor was obtained from a human donor with melanoma. Input material: peripheral blood. The CDR3 bases are TGTGCCAGCAGTTACTCCTGGGCCCAAGGCACTGAAGCTTTCTTT. Its translation: CASSYSWAQGTEAFF.